The rows below give T cell receptor beta chains drawn from one sample of a study of CD8 T cells in Susac syndrome. TCRdb ran MiXCR on the immunoSEQ multiplex PCR reads and lists one entry per CDR3 protein. The sample lists more than 200,000 distinct CDR3 sequences; less than 95% were seen once. The source material was CD4+ T cells from PBMCs. These receptors originate from a human donor with Susac syndrome. Both conserved end residues are part of each CDR3. A D gene is named only where the DNA matches it firmly. Size is stated for part of the rows, as once, few or many counts, or as a class when the clone is expanded.

-	TRBV28	TRBJ1-1	-	TGTGCCAGCATTTGGGGGGGAACTGAAGCTTTCTTT	CASIWGGTEAFF
-	TRBV2	TRBJ1-1	-	TGTGCCAGCACCCGAGCTGGGGGCATACCTGAAGCTTTCTTT	CASTRAGGIPEAFF
TRBD1	TRBV19	TRBJ2-3	-	TGTGCCAGTAGTCCACCCCCGGGACAGGGGGCAACAGATACGCAGTATTTT	CASSPPPGQGATDTQYF
-	TRBV9	TRBJ2-1	-	TGTGCCAGCAGCCCAACAGGGCTCAATGAGCAGTTCTTC	CASSPTGLNEQFF
-	TRBV9	TRBJ1-1	-	TGTGCCAGCAGCGTAGGAGGATCTCAAGCTTTCTTT	CASSVGGSQAFF
-	TRBV10-3	TRBJ1-5	once	TGTGCCACAGTTAATGGGGGGAATCAGCCCCAGCATTTT	CATVNGGNQPQHF
-	TRBV14	TRBJ1-2	once	TGTGCCAGCAGCCAAAATACAGGGTCTGGCTACACCTTC	CASSQNTGSGYTF
-	TRBV6-2/TRBV6-3	TRBJ1-5	-	TGTGCCAGCAAATTTGGGGGCGCGGGGAATCAGCCCCAGCATTTT	CASKFGGAGNQPQHF
-	TRBV12-3/TRBV12-4	TRBJ2-2	once	TGTGCCAGCAGTAACTATCAGGACACCGGGGAGCTGTTTTTT	CASSNYQDTGELFF
-	TRBV4-3	TRBJ2-2	-	TGCGCCAGCAGCCAAGATCGCTGGCAGGGTGACACCGGGGAGCTGTTTTTT	CASSQDRWQGDTGELFF
-	TRBV20-1	TRBJ1-1	-	TGCAGTGCTACGGGGAACACTGAAGCTTTCTTT	CSATGNTEAFF
TRBD1	TRBV29-1	TRBJ2-5	-	TGCAGCGTGGGACAGGCACAAGAGACCCAGTACTTC	CSVGQAQETQYF
-	TRBV7-9	TRBJ1-1	-	TGTGCCAGCAGCTCGGGGCCCGGGGACACTGAAGCTTTCTTT	CASSSGPGDTEAFF
-	TRBV7-2	TRBJ1-5	-	TGTGCCAGCAGCTTAGTGTCCCAGGGCAATCAGCCCCAGCATTTT	CASSLVSQGNQPQHF
TRBD1	TRBV30	TRBJ2-7	once	TGTGCCTGGAGTATCACAGGGGGCTTCTCCTACGAGCAGTACTTC	CAWSITGGFSYEQYF
-	TRBV20-1	TRBJ2-3	-	TGCAGTGCCCATGGGGTCAACACAGATACGCAGTATTTT	CSAHGVNTDTQYF
-	TRBV30	TRBJ1-2	-	TGTGCCTGGAAAAGGATTAACTATGGCTACACCTTC	CAWKRINYGYTF
TRBD1	TRBV7-3	TRBJ2-2	-	TGTGCCAGCAGACCAGACAGGGACACCGGGGAGCTGTTTTTT	CASRPDRDTGELFF
-	TRBV30	TRBJ2-7	-	TGTGCCTGGAGTCCCAGGGGGAGGGCGGGCTCCTACGAGCAGTACTTC	CAWSPRGRAGSYEQYF
-	TRBV12-3/TRBV12-4	TRBJ1-3	-	TGTGCCAGCAGCCCCCCGGGTCCCCCTCTAAACACCATATATTTT	CASSPPGPPLNTIYF
TRBD1	TRBV10-3	TRBJ2-7	-	TGTGCCATCTATAACCGGGACAGTTCCTCCTACGAGCAGTACTTC	CAIYNRDSSSYEQYF
-	TRBV5-1	TRBJ2-5	-	TGCGCCAGCAGCTTGTCGAGGGCCCAAGAGACCCAGTACTTC	CASSLSRAQETQYF
-	TRBV6-5	TRBJ2-5	-	TGTGCCAGCAGTACCCCGGGGATCCAGTACTTC	CASSTPGIQYF
-	TRBV30	TRBJ2-2	-	TGTGCCTGGAGTGTACAGTGGGGGGGCCCCGGGGAGCTGTTTTTT	CAWSVQWGGPGELFF
-	TRBV27	TRBJ2-3	once	TGTGCCAGCAGTACCGCCAAGGGACCAGGCACAGATACGCAGTATTTT	CASSTAKGPGTDTQYF
TRBD2	TRBV20-1	TRBJ2-5	-	TGCAGTGCTGGGGTAGCGGGGGGGCCATTTGAGACCCAGTACTTC	CSAGVAGGPFETQYF
-	TRBV20-1	TRBJ2-1	-	TGCAGTGCTACGACAGGCGGTTATGAGCAGTTCTTC	CSATTGGYEQFF
-	TRBV5-6	TRBJ1-6	-	TGTGCCAGCAGCTCCCGGGACGGACCCCTCCACTTT	CASSSRDGPLHF
-	TRBV20-1	TRBJ2-5	-	TGCAGTGCTAGAGACGATACCCAGTACTTC	CSARDDTQYF
-	TRBV4-1	TRBJ1-6	-	TGCGCCAGCAGCCCTTTGAGCTCCTATAATTCACCCCTCCACTTT	CASSPLSSYNSPLHF
TRBD1	TRBV12-3/TRBV12-4	TRBJ2-7	-	TGTGCCAGCAGTTTCATACAGGGGGCAGTCGAGCAGTACTTC	CASSFIQGAVEQYF
-	TRBV4-3	TRBJ1-5	-	TGCGCCAGCAGCCAAGGATCCCATCAGCCCCAGCATTTT	CASSQGSHQPQHF
-	TRBV12-3/TRBV12-4	TRBJ2-1	-	TGTGCCAGCACCGGCGTAACAAGTGATGAGCAGTTCTTC	CASTGVTSDEQFF
-	TRBV6-1	TRBJ1-1	-	TGTGCCAGCAGTCCTAGAAACTCAGGGAATCGGAACACTGAAGCTTTCTTT	CASSPRNSGNRNTEAFF
-	TRBV5-1	TRBJ2-5	-	TGCGCCAGCAGCTTGACGCTCGAGGGGACCCAGTACTTC	CASSLTLEGTQYF
-	TRBV25-1	TRBJ1-2	-	TGTGCCAGCAGTGCCACGACAGGCGGAATGGATGGCTACACCTTC	CASSATTGGMDGYTF
TRBD1	TRBV6-2/TRBV6-3	TRBJ2-5	-	TGTGCCAGCAGTTACTACAGGGGTCGGGAGACCCAGTACTTC	CASSYYRGRETQYF
-	TRBV30	TRBJ1-5	-	TGTGCCTGGAGTCAAGGTTCGTGGTATAGCAATCAGCCCCAGCATTTT	CAWSQGSWYSNQPQHF
-	TRBV20-1	TRBJ1-1	-	TGCAGTGCTAGAGATTTGGCAGGCGGCGGGCGGACTGAAGCTTTCTTT	CSARDLAGGGRTEAFF
-	TRBV7-3	TRBJ1-2	-	TGTGCCAGCAGCCGAAGTTCAGGGGATAACTATGGCTACACCTTC	CASSRSSGDNYGYTF
-	TRBV7-2	TRBJ2-5	once	TGTGCCAGCAGCCTGCATGGGGCAGGCGGCGAGACCCAGTACTTC	CASSLHGAGGETQYF
-	TRBV20-1	TRBJ1-2	-	TGCAGTGCTAGAGATTCTACGGGGTACGGTGGCTACACCTTC	CSARDSTGYGGYTF
TRBD2	TRBV20-1	TRBJ2-1	-	TGCAGTGCCCTTCCGGGACTACCGGAGAATGAGCAGTTCTTC	CSALPGLPENEQFF
-	TRBV30	TRBJ2-1	-	TGTGCCAGGAATCTCGGGGACCCAGGGTCCAATGAGCAGTTCTTC	CARNLGDPGSNEQFF
-	TRBV20-1	TRBJ1-3	-	TGCAGTGCTAGTTACATCTCTGGAAACACCATATATTTT	CSASYISGNTIYF
-	TRBV3-1	TRBJ1-2	-	TGTGCCAGCAGCCCTACAGGGCTCTCACCTTATGGCTACACCTTC	CASSPTGLSPYGYTF
-	TRBV9	TRBJ1-1	-	TGTGCCAGCAGCGTAGGTGGGGGAACTAACACTGAAGCTTTCTTT	CASSVGGGTNTEAFF
-	TRBV9	TRBJ2-2	-	TGTGCCAGCAGCGTAGACGTGGCCGGGGAGCTGTTTTTT	CASSVDVAGELFF
-	TRBV29-1	TRBJ1-2	-	TGCAGCGTTGAGGTCGGGGGGGATCATGGCTACACCTTC	CSVEVGGDHGYTF
-	TRBV28	TRBJ2-5	-	TGTGCCAGCAGTTCGCAGAACCAAGAGACCCAGTACTTC	CASSSQNQETQYF
-	TRBV4-3	TRBJ1-1	-	TGCGCCAGCAGCCAAGACGCGCGGGTAAACACTGAAGCTTTCTTT	CASSQDARVNTEAFF
-	TRBV29-1	TRBJ1-1	few	TGCAGCGTTGAACCCCCGGGAGACTTTGAAGCTTTCTTT	CSVEPPGDFEAFF
-	TRBV20-1	TRBJ2-3	-	TGCAGTGCTAGTCGGACCCTAGGGGTCCTCACAGATACGCAGTATTTT	CSASRTLGVLTDTQYF
-	TRBV21-1	TRBJ1-5	-	TGTGCCAGCAGCAGGGACAGGTCGGATCAGCCCCAGCATTTT	CASSRDRSDQPQHF
-	TRBV9	TRBJ1-2	-	TGTGCCAGCAGCCTAATAGGGGCTAACTATGGCTACACCTTC	CASSLIGANYGYTF
-	TRBV15	TRBJ2-1	-	TGTGCCACCCGACAACTAGTCAGAAATGAGCAGTTCTTC	CATRQLVRNEQFF
-	TRBV19	TRBJ1-2	-	TGTGCCAGTAGTGCTCGGGCGGCCTATGGCTACACCTTC	CASSARAAYGYTF
-	TRBV7-2	TRBJ2-7	-	TGTGCCAGTTTGATGGGGAGCTCCTACGAGCAGTACTTC	CASLMGSSYEQYF
TRBD1	TRBV6-6	TRBJ1-4	-	TGTGCCAGCAGCTTTCGACAGGGAGAAGAAAAACTGTTTTTT	CASSFRQGEEKLFF